This TCR beta chain was identified in a study of cytomegalovirus exposure and HLA in healthy donors listed by TCRdb under 2017. For the wider study: An earlier analysis of 550 to 700 of the donors reported roughly 300 Gb of sequence data and some 100 million unique TCR beta sequences from roughly 180 million T cells. Approximately 300 gigabases of sequencing data and approximately 80 million unique TCR sequences were included in an early release covering about 600 HLA-typed donors. Of the 398 genotyped donors, 65% to 90% fell in the genetic ancestry cluster associated with self-reported Caucasian donors. The study aimed to test whether cataloging public T cell receptors could reveal signatures of past pathogen exposure. The T cell repertoires of 700 or so subjects were profiled by immunosequencing and related to cytomegalovirus serostatus. Besides the first cohort of 666 subjects, a separate validation cohort made up of 120 different subjects was used. To predict cytomegalovirus infection status, the study brought together high-throughput TCR immunosequencing, statistical association of individual TCRs with disease status, and machine learning. To study patterns of TCR occurrence, a later analysis re-analyzed previously published TCR beta repertoires from more than 550 donors and added high-resolution HLA genotyping. Rather than drawing on any new phenotypic data, the later analysis identified candidate immune exposures from TCR beta sequences and the way those sequences occurred across donors. An earlier analysis of roughly 600 of the donors used high-throughput TCR beta sequencing to judge whether each TCR beta V gene segment behaved as functional or pseudogenic. Alongside the repertoire data, information on donor age, sex, ethnicity and CMV serostatus was compiled. A later genetic analysis used genome-wide SNP genotypes for about 55% of the 666 donors, treating that subset as a discovery cohort. Every discovery cohort repertoire had been produced on one sequencing platform. HLA typing covered class I and class II loci at four-digit resolution. Typing coverage varied by locus: roughly 629-640 donors for A, B, C, DRB1 and DQB1; more than 500 for DQA1; about 570 for DPA1; roughly 470 for DPB1. Five DR-DQ haplotypes were treated as single units for association and clustering because of strong linkage in the cohort. On average, 235,054 unique TCR beta nucleotide sequences were sequenced per donor among some 430 genotyped donors of the cohort, with 15% to 20% of those sequences being non-productive. The study at large found these results: V-gene and J-gene trimming of TCR beta chains was associated with a missense DCLRE1C variant in a later genetic analysis, and the association was replicated in an independent cohort. A later analysis found that HLA-associated TCR beta chains were more clonally expanded and had lower generation probabilities than equally common non-associated chains. The only immune exposure information available for the cohort was CMV serostatus. At a false discovery rate of 0.05, a later analysis linked approximately 18,000 TCR beta sequences to specific HLA alleles. The sequencing pipeline was judged likely to have produced a cluster of highly shared sequence variants as a technical artifact. Across donors, most TCR sequences were observed very rarely, whereas some public TCRs were present in many individuals. In a later analysis, most CMV-associated TCR beta chains were found to appear HLA-restricted, with HLA associations seemingly driven largely by CMV exposure. In an earlier analysis of some 500 of the donors, most TCR beta V segments appeared in productive rearrangements about 90% or about 30% of the time, broadly matching IMGT annotations. HLA typing was unavailable for some donors at each locus, so association tests used only the typed subset. The classifier was reported to diagnose cytomegalovirus status with high specificity and sensitivity in both the original cohort and the validation cohort. In a later genetic analysis, fewer N-insertions in productive TCRs were reported among donors in an Asian-associated ancestry cluster than the roughly 700-donor mean. Because counts were too low, about 15 rarely observed V segments, including chromosome 9 orphons, were left out of the earlier analysis of several hundred of the donors. In vitro tests confirmed that a few of the cytomegalovirus-associated TCR beta chains recognize cytomegalovirus antigens. Linkage disequilibrium might explain the correlated functional status among segregating V segments, but an unknown experimental factor could not be ruled out. According to the authors, the approach could potentially be generalized to other disease states and immunological phenotypes. The cohort was sequenced for TCR beta chains only, and without alpha or paired-chain data the features that could be detected were limited. A further reported finding was that TCR beta sequences accurately predicted the HLA-A and HLA-B alleles for most subjects in the first cohort. A total of 150 or so TCR beta chains were listed by the study as associated with cytomegalovirus. A later analysis reported that several top co-occurrence clusters appeared linked to parvovirus B19, influenza, CMV and Epstein-Barr virus. When HLA alleles, especially DR and DQ, strongly co-occurred, TCR associations were difficult to assign to individual alleles. A later analysis found that TCR association rates varied across HLA loci, with DRB1 alleles showing the most associated TCRs and HLA-C alleles the fewest. The 87-base-pair reads could not distinguish some IMGT-functional V segments, including TRBV6-2 and TRBV6-3, so those segments were excluded. Presence/absence analyses assumed roughly uniform sequencing depth across donors, an assumption that may not hold.

The cohort was made up of 650 to 700 healthy bone marrow donors. At the time of sampling, every cohort member was nominally healthy, though immune exposures that went unrecorded were likely present. The donor was CMV seropositive and belonged to the group of 250 to 350 seropositive cohort members. Each donor provided a peripheral blood sample, and peripheral blood mononuclear cells were used for TCR beta sequencing. The Qiagen DNeasy Blood Extraction Kit was used to extract genomic DNA from the blood cell samples. Note on this clone: Its binding antigen is unknown. Base qualities are not recorded, but no much larger clone differs from it by a single base.

Library preparation used the immunoSEQ multiplex PCR assay. The multiplex PCR relied on a mix of 60 forward primers for TCR Vbeta segments and 13 reverse primers for TCR Jbeta segments. A multiplex PCR assay on genomic DNA amplified the CDR3 region of rearranged TCR beta genes. On the Illumina HiSeq System, the amplified TCR beta libraries were sequenced as 87-base-pair reads. The source study handled its data this way. A later analysis counted tens of millions of unique TCR beta chains across the approximately 700 repertoires, and around 12 million of these chains were shared by at least two donors. Raw reads were error-corrected and collapsed into unique sequences with a nearest-neighbor algorithm that merged closely related sequences to remove PCR and sequencing errors. V, D and J gene segments were assigned by aligning CDR3 sequences to IMGT reference sequences. Each retained sequence needed at least a six-nucleotide match to both a V gene segment and a J gene segment. Rearrangements were called productive when the CDR3 lacked stop codons and stayed in frame with V and J; all others were non-productive. Following IMGT convention, CDR3 was defined as the stretch from the second conserved V-encoded cysteine to the conserved J-encoded phenylalanine. The earlier analysis of about 610 of the donors excluded sequences that lacked an unambiguous match to a single V gene segment. An earlier analysis of a few hundred of the donors called V segments functional above 56.7% productive rearrangements and segregating when the between-donor standard deviation exceeded 5%. A statistical classification framework was built to diagnose cytomegalovirus status from the catalog of TCR beta chain sequences. A later analysis assigned V and J genes by comparing TCR nucleotide sequences with IMGT/GENE-DB human TR gene sequences. Using the TCRdist pipeline, a later analysis assigned CDR3 sequences along with most-parsimonious VDJ recombination scenarios. In a later analysis, each TCR beta chain was defined by its CDR3 amino acid sequence together with its V-gene family, and reads without a unique V-gene family were excluded. In a later analysis, around 650 highly shared, low-generation-probability nucleotide sequences were removed to address suspected cross-contamination and a sequencing artifact. For each public chain, a later analysis derived a clonal expansion index from normalized ranks of inferred template counts within each repertoire. In a later analysis, generation probabilities were computed using a VDJ recombination model fitted to out-of-frame rearrangements, and the results were checked against IGoR. In a later analysis, hypergeometric tests were used to score TCR-TCR, TCR-HLA and TCR-CMV co-occurrence, with a repertoire-size bias correction applied to TCR pairs. A later analysis estimated false discovery rates by permuting HLA or CMV assignments 20 times. In a later analysis, co-occurring TCRs were grouped using DBSCAN, and TCRdist sequence similarity was added for clustering within HLA-allele-positive subsets. For co-occurrence clustering, repertoires with fewer than 30,000 or more than 120,000 public chains were excluded, along with roughly five repertoires with anomalous nucleotide sharing. TCRdb took this table from immuneACCESS and kept in-frame rearrangements with V and J called. Such tables lack part of the clones; where checked against another copy, unresolved V genes explain under half of the gap, and the rest is unexplained. That table supplies the V and J calls and clone size; D and trimming were determined from the DNA. In this sample the table shows approximately 100,000 clones, about 68% of which occur a single time. The ten largest clones add up to roughly 13% of the sample.

Reading the germline V gene gives CDR1 MGHRA and CDR2 YSYEKL. The cysteine opens and the phenylalanine closes a CDR3 of 16 amino acids. The sequence is cut down to CDR3 DNA, 48 bases in frame from base 1. V loses 4 bases, J loses 3 bases, and the germline ends lie 15 bases apart. The receptor's source is a male donor in good health and CMV-seropositive. This chain is built from TRBV4-1 and TRBJ2-2; TRBD1 is a weak D gene call, 6 bases matching. Sequencing was performed on PBMCs. At the DNA level, the sequence is TGCGCCAGCAGCCTCCGAGGGGGACCTCACACCGGGGAGCTGTTTTTT. Translation gives CASSLRGGPHTGELFF.